A single sample gave rise to the 8 T cell receptor beta chains below, sequenced in a study of regulatory T cells in long-lasting Graves disease. Described time point: persistent/refractory GD, antithyroid drugs over 5 years with positive TRAb. RNA extracted from PBMCs served as the sequencing template. HTBI primers from iRepertoire and Arm-PCR of CDR3 regions yielded the TCR beta libraries. One entry per CDR3 protein, called by TCRdb with MiXCR from the multiplex PCR reads. In the table there are a few hundred thousand distinct CDR3 sequences, 20% to 25% of which are singletons. The source was peripheral blood mononuclear cells (PBMCs), collected when the disease was refractory, from a patient treated with antithyroid drugs. Every receptor here comes from a female donor with Graves disease.

V and J are TRBV7-8 and TRBJ2-7, with D uncertain. In germline, CDR1 is SGHVS, CDR2 FQNEAQ. This CDR3 is 14 amino acids long. Trimming pared 4 bases from V and 0 bases from J, leaving 10 bases between. DNA for the CDR3: TGTGCCAGCAGCTACGCTAGGAGCTCCTACGAGCAGTACTTC. Translated: CASSYARSSYEQYF. The entire variable domain, with the rest obtained from reference TRBV7-8 and TRBJ2-7, is as follows: GAGVSQSPRYKVAKRGQDVALRCDPISGHVSLFWYQQALGQGPEFLTYFQNEAQLDKSGLPSDRFFAERPEGSVSTLKIQRTQQEDSAVYLCASSYARSSYEQYFGPGTRLTVT.

There are a few counts of this clonotype. V and J are TRBV5-5 and TRBJ2-5, with 12 bases identical to TRBD1. After removal of 4 bases from V and 4 bases from J, the junction contained 5 bases not matched to a gene. Germline V gives CDR1 SGHKS, CDR2 YYEKEE (reference sequence). This CDR3 is 15 amino acids long. This CDR3 reads CASSGDRGQGETQYF. CDR3 DNA sequence: TGTGCCAGCAGCGGGGACAGGGGGCAAGGAGAGACCCAGTACTTC.

The V call is TRBV18, the J call TRBJ1-4; D unresolved. CDR1 is KGHSH, CDR2 LQKENI, per germline. Trimming took 5 bases from V and 11 from J, leaving 27 bases between them. This CDR3 has 17 residues. This chain's CDR3 is CASSSSNGLATGEKLFF. CDR3 in DNA: TGTGCCAGCTCATCCTCGAACGGGTTGGCCACTGGGGAGAAACTGTTTTTT.

This clonotype occurred many times. The chain recombines TRBV20-1 with TRBJ1-4; a weak D match, TRBD1 (6 bases). In germline, CDR1 is DFQATT, CDR2 SNEGSKA (reference sequence). V was clipped by 0 bases and J by 6 bases, with 20 bases between them. The length of the CDR3 is 17 residues. For the CDR3, the DNA is TGCAGTGCTAGAGATTTCCTTGACCGGGACACCCATGAAAAACTGTTTTTT. Translating it yields CSARDFLDRDTHEKLFF.

This clonotype has at least ten counts. DNA of the CDR3: TGCAGTGCTAGAGGGGGGCAGACCCAGTACTTC. This translates into CSARGGQTQYF. The genes are TRBV20-1 and TRBJ2-5, with D possibly matching TRBD1 (6 bases). The germline V gene encodes CDR1 DFQATT and CDR2 SNEGSKA (reference sequence). The CDR3 covers 11 residues. V lost 1 base, J lost 6 bases, and 6 bases lay in between.

V and J are TRBV28 and TRBJ1-2; D is perhaps TRBD1 (5 bases). The CDR3 spans 14 residues. Trimming removed 8 bases from V and 2 bases from J, with 15 bases in between. Germline loops: CDR1 MDHEN, CDR2 SYDVKM. The CDR3 sequence: CASGREGYNYGYTF. The CDR3 nucleotides are TGTGCCAGCGGGAGGGAGGGGTACAACTATGGCTACACCTTC.

This clonotype turned up a few times. This rearrangement joins TRBV5-1 to TRBJ1-1; D is perhaps TRBD1 (5 bases). Germline-derived CDR1 and CDR2 are SGHRS and YFSETQ. The CDR3 is made up of 16 amino acids. Trimming left V 0 bases short and J 1 base short, with 13 bases between. The CDR3: CASSLELGAGNTEAFF. The CDR3 bases are TGCGCCAGCAGCTTGGAACTTGGGGCAGGGAACACTGAAGCTTTCTTT. The full variable domain, completed using reference TRBV5-1 and TRBJ1-1, is KAGVTQTPRYLIKTRGQQVTLSCSPISGHRSVSWYQQTPGQGLQFLFEYFSETQRNKGNFPGRFSGRQFSNSRSEMNVSTLELGDSALYLCASSLELGAGNTEAFFGQGTRLTVV.

In the case of this clonotype: No conserved phenylalanine or tryptophan is present at the end of the CDR3, so a read error is the likely explanation. The gene calls are TRBV12-3 or TRBV12-4 and TRBJ2-5; D is unresolved. CDR3 length: 14 amino acids. The CDR3 loop is CVSSPQTTQETQYS. The CDR3 coding sequence is TGTGTCAGCAGCCCGCAAACTACGCAAGAGACCCAGTACTCC.